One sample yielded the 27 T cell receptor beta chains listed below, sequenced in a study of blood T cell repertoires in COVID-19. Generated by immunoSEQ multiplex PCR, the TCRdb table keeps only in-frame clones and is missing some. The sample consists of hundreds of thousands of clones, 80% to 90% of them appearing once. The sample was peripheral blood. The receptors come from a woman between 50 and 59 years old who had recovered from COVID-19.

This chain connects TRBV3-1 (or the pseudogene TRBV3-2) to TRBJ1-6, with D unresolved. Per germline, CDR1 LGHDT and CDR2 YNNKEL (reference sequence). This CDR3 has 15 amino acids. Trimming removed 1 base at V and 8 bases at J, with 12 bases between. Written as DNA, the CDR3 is TGTGCCAGCAGCCAAGTTATGGAGTTCGATTCACCCCTCCACTTT. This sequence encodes CASSQVMEFDSPLHF.

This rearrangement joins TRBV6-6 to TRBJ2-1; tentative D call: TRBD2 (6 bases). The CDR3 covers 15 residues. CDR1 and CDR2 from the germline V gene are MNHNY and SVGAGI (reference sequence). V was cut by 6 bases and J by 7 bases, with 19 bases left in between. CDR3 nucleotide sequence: TGTGCCAGCAGCCCGTCGGCGGGGAAGAAGAATGAGCAGTTCTTC. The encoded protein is CASSPSAGKKNEQFF.

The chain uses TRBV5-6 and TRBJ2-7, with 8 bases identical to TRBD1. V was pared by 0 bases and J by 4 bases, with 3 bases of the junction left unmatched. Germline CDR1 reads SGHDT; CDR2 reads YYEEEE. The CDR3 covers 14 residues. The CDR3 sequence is CASSLAGGKYEQYF. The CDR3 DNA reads TGTGCCAGCAGCTTGGCAGGGGGCAAGTACGAGCAGTACTTC.

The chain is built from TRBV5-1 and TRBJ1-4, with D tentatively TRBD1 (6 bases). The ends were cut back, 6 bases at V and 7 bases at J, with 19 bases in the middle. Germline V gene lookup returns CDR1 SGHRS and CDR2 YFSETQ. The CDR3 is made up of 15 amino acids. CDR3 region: CASKERGGIGEKLFF. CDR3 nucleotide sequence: TGCGCCAGCAAGGAAAGGGGGGGAATCGGTGAAAAACTGTTTTTT. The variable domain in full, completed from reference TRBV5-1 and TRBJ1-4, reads KAGVTQTPRYLIKTRGQQVTLSCSPISGHRSVSWYQQTPGQGLQFLFEYFSETQRNKGNFPGRFSGRQFSNSRSEMNVSTLELGDSALYLCASKERGGIGEKLFFGSGTQLSVL.

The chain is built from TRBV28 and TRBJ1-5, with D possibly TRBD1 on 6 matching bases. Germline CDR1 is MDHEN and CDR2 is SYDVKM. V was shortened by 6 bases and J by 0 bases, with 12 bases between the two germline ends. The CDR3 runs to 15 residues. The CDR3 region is CASRVGGNSNQPQHF. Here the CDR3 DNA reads TGTGCCAGCAGGGTAGGGGGTAATAGCAATCAGCCCCAGCATTTT.

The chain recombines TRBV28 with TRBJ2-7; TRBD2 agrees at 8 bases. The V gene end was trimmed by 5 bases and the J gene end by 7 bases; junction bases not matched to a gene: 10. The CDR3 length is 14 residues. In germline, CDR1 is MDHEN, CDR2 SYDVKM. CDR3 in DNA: TGTGCCAGCAGTGAAGCGGGGGTAGTATGGGAGCAGTACTTC. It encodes CASSEAGVVWEQYF. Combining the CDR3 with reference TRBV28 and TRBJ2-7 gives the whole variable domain DVKVTQSSRYLVKRTGEKVFLECVQDMDHENMFWYRQDPGLGLRLIYFSYDVKMKEKGDIPEGYSVSREKKERFSLILESASTNQTSMYLCASSEAGVVWEQYFGPGTRLTVT.

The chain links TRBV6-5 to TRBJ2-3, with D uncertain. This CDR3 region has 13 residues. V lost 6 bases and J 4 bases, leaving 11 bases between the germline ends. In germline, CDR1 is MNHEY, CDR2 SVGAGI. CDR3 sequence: CASRSSLSDTQYF. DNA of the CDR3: TGTGCCAGCAGGAGTTCTTTATCAGATACGCAGTATTTT.

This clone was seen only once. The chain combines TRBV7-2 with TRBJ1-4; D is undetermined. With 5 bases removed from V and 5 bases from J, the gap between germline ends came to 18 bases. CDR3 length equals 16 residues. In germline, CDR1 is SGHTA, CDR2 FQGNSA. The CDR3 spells CASSPAFQVANEKLFF. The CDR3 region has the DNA TGTGCCAGCAGCCCCGCCTTTCAGGTCGCGAATGAAAAACTGTTTTTT.

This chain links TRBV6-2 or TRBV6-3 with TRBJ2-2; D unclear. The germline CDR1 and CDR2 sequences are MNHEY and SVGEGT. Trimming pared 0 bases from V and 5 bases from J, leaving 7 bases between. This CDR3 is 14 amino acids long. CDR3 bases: TGTGCCAGCAGTTACTCGATTCGGACCGGGGAGCTGTTTTTT. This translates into CASSYSIRTGELFF.

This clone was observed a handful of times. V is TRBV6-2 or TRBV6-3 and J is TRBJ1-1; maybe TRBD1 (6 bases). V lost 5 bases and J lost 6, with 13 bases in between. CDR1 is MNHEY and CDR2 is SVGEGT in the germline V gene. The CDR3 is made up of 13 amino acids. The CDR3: CASSLRQVAEAFF. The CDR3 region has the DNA TGTGCCAGCAGTCTCAGACAGGTAGCTGAAGCTTTCTTT.

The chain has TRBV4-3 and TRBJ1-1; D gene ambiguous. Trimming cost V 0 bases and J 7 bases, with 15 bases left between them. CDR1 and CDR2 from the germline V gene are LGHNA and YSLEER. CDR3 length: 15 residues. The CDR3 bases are TGCGCCAGCAGCCAAGAGATCTGGCGTCGGGGTGAAGCTTTCTTT. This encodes CASSQEIWRRGEAFF.

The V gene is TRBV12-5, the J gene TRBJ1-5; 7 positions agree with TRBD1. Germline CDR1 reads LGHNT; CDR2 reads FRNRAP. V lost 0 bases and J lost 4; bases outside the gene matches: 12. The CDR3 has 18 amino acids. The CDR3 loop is CASGLVQGNVIWNQPQHF. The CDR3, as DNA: TGTGCTAGTGGTTTGGTACAGGGGAATGTGATTTGGAATCAGCCCCAGCATTTT.

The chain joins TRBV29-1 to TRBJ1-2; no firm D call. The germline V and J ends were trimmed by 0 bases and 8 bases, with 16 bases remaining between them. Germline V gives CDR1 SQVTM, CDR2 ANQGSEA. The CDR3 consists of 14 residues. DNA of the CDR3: TGCAGCGTTGAAGATCTTCGGCGGCAAGAAGGCTACACCTTC. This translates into CSVEDLRRQEGYTF.

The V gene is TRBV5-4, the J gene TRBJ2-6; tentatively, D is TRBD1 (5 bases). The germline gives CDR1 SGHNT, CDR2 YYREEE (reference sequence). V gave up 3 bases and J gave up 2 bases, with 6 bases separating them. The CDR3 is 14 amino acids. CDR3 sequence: CASSWTTGANVLTF. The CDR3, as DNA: TGTGCCAGCAGCTGGACAACTGGGGCCAACGTCCTGACTTTC.

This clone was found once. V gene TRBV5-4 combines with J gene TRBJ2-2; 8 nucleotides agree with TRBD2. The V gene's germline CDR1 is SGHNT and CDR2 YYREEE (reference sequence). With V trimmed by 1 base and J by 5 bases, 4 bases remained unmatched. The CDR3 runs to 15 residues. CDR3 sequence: CASSLSSGSTGELFF. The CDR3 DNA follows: TGTGCCAGCAGCTTGTCTAGCGGGTCAACCGGGGAGCTGTTTTTT.

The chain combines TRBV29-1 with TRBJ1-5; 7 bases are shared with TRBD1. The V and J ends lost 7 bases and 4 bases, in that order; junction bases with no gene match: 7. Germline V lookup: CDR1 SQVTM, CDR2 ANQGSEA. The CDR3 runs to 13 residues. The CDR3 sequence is CSASTGPNQPQHF. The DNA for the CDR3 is TGCAGCGCCTCGACAGGGCCAAATCAGCCCCAGCATTTT.

Here the CDR3 reads CATIAGLSYEQYF. For the CDR3, the DNA is TGTGCCACTATTGCTGGTCTTTCATACGAGCAGTACTTC. The chain carries TRBV28 and TRBJ2-7, with no clear D. Trimming removed 10 bases from V and 4 bases from J, with 17 bases in between. Germline V lookup: CDR1 MDHEN, CDR2 SYDVKM. This CDR3 contains 13 residues.

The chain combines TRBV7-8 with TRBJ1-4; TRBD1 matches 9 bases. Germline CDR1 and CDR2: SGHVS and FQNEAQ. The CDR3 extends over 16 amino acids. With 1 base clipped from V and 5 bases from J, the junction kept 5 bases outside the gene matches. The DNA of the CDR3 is TGTGCCAGCAGCTTAGAGAGGGACAGGGCAAATGAAAAACTGTTTTTT. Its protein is CASSLERDRANEKLFF.

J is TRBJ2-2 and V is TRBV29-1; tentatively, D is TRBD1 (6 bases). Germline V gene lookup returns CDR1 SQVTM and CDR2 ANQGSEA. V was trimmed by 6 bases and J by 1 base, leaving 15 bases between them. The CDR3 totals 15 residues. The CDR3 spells CSVVVGGLNTGELFF. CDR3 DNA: TGCAGCGTCGTTGTAGGGGGTTTGAACACCGGGGAGCTGTTTTTT.

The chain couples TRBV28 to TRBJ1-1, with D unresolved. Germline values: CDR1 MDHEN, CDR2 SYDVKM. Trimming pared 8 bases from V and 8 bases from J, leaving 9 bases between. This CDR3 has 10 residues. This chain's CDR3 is CASYNREAFF. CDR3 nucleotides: TGTGCCAGCTATAACAGAGAAGCTTTCTTT. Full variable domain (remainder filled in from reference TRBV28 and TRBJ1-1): DVKVTQSSRYLVKRTGEKVFLECVQDMDHENMFWYRQDPGLGLRLIYFSYDVKMKEKGDIPEGYSVSREKKERFSLILESASTNQTSMYLCASYNREAFFGQGTRLTVV.

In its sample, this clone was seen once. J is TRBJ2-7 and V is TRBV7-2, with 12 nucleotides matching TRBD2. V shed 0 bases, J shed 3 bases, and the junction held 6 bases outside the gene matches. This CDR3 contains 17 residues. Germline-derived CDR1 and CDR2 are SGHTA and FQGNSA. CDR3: CASSLAFTSGGNYEQYF. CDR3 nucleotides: TGTGCCAGCAGCTTAGCGTTTACTAGCGGGGGGAACTACGAGCAGTACTTC.

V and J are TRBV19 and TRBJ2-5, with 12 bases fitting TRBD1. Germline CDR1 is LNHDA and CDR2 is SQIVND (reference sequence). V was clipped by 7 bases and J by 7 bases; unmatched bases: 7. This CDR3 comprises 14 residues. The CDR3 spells CASTGTGGAGTQYF. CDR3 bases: TGTGCCAGTACAGGGACAGGGGGCGCCGGGACCCAGTACTTC.

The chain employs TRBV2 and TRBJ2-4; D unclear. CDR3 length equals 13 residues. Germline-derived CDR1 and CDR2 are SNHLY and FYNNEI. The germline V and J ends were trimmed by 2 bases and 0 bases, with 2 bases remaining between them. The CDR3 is CASSELAKNIQYF. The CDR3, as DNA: TGTGCCAGCAGTGAACTAGCCAAAAACATTCAGTACTTC.

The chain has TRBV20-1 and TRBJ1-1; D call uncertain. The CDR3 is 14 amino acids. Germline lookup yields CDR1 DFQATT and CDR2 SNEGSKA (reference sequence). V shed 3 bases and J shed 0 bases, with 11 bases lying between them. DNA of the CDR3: TGCAGTGCTAGTGAGGGCAGTTTGAACACTGAAGCTTTCTTT. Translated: CSASEGSLNTEAFF.

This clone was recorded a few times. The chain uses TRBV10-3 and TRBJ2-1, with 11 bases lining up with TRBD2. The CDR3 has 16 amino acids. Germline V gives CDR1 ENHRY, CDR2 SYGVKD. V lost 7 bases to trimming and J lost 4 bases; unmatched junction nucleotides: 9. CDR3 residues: CAITVPGTSGYNEQFF. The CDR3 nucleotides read TGTGCCATCACCGTCCCCGGGACTAGCGGTTACAATGAGCAGTTCTTC.

The CDR3 reads CSAEGRGQYEQFF. The CDR3 coding sequence is TGCAGCGCTGAGGGCCGTGGTCAGTATGAGCAGTTCTTC. The genes are TRBV29-1 and TRBJ2-1, with TRBD2 as a possible D gene (5 bases). Deletions cut 7 bases from V and 8 bases from J, with 18 bases between. Germline CDR1 reads SQVTM; CDR2 reads ANQGSEA. CDR3 length: 13 residues.

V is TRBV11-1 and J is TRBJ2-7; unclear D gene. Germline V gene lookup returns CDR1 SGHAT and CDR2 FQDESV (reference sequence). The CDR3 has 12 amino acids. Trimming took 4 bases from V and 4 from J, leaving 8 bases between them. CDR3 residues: CASSSTRYEQYF. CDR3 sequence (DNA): TGTGCCAGCAGCTCGACTCGTTACGAGCAGTACTTC.